This T cell receptor (beta chain) was identified during a study of T cell responses to AZD1222 COVID-19 vaccine. The ends were cut back, 0 bases at V and 0 bases at J, with 24 bases in the middle. Looked up from germline, CDR1 is SGHTA and CDR2 is FQGNSA. There are 20 residues in the CDR3. General observations from the study: Among the donors, most were white British and more were female, and clonal diversity was possibly underestimated. Baseline serostatus was positive in only 5 to 7 AZD1222 recipients.

This table comes from immunoSEQ multiplex PCR, and its TCRdb copy is limited to in-frame clones, with some not included. Among 80,000 to 100,000 clones listed, approximately 88% were seen once. Note on this clone: Antigen: not known.

The sequenced sample was peripheral blood, obtained on day 0 of AZD1222 vaccination. The sequence was collected from an adult in good health. The genes are TRBV7-2 and TRBJ2-7; D is tentatively TRBD1 or TRBD2 (5 bases each). CDR3 bases: TGTGCCAGCAGCTTAGCCACCGTCGGTGGGGGTACAAACTACTCCTACGAGCAGTACTTC. Amino acids: CASSLATVGGGTNYSYEQYF.